The text below deals with one T cell receptor beta chain. Its antigen remains unidentified. J lost 7 bases, V lost 3 bases, and 12 bases had no gene match. In germline, CDR1 is SGHTS, CDR2 YDEGEE. CDR3 length: 15 amino acids. The data were taken from a study of OX40 agonist ivuxolimab in advanced cancers. Overall study results and limits: Normalized T-cell clonal expansion was also low in a subset of nonresponders.

Profiling relied on immunoSEQ multiplex PCR, and the TCRdb table lists in-frame clones only, not all of them. The data contain about 25,000 clones, around 85% of them singletons. The chain is built from TRBV5-8 and TRBJ2-7, with 8 bases that match TRBD1. This sample comprised CD4+ or CD8+ T cells sorted from blood, obtained in a trial of the OX40 agonist ivuxolimab. This TCR was recovered from an adult with an advanced solid tumor such as melanoma, head and neck, liver or kidney cancer. The CDR3 DNA sequence: TGTGCCAGCAGCTGGGGGACAGGCGGGCAGGGAGAGCAGTACTTC. It encodes CASSWGTGGQGEQYF.